A single T cell receptor (beta chain) is shown here with its context. This table comes from immunoSEQ multiplex PCR, and its TCRdb copy is limited to in-frame clones, with some not included. The sample holds 200,000 to 250,000 clones, more than 75% seen once. The sample is drawn from a study of cytomegalovirus exposure and HLA in healthy donors. The CDR3 has 16 amino acids. V lost 0 bases and J lost 5, with 13 bases in between. The V gene's germline CDR1 is MNHEY and CDR2 SMNVEV (reference sequence). Input material: PBMCs. This TCR derives from a woman between 18 and 29 years old in good health and CMV-seropositive. The genes are TRBV27 and TRBJ2-2; D may be TRBD2 (6 bases). CDR3 nucleotides: TGTGCCAGCAGTTTATCGACTAGTCTCGGGACCGGGGAGCTGTTTTTT. It translates to CASSLSTSLGTGELFF.